Below are 26 T cell receptor beta chains sequenced from a single sample in a study of T cell repertoires in cytomegalovirus infection. TCRdb re-derived calls from the reads in MiXCR, one entry per CDR3 protein. The table has 630,000 or so distinct CDR3 sequences, roughly a quarter seen once; the top ten hold around 7.6%. Sequences were obtained from CD8+ T cells from PBMCs. The receptors shown here come from a human donor in good health (CMV status not recorded). Some clones in this sample may be carry-over from other donors' samples.

This clonotype has more than one count but fewer than ten. The V call is TRBV7-4, the J call TRBJ2-2; 7 bases agree with TRBD1. This CDR3 spans 17 amino acids. CDR1 is SGHVT, CDR2 SQSDAQ, per germline. The V segment lost 8 bases and the J segment 2 bases; nucleotides outside the gene matches: 14. This CDR3 reads CASPPPKDRRNTGELFF. The DNA of the CDR3 is TGTGCCAGCCCGCCGCCGAAGGACAGGCGAAACACCGGGGAGCTGTTTTTT.

V is TRBV28 and J is TRBJ2-7, with 7 bases aligning to TRBD1. The CDR3 is 13 residues long. Germline lookup yields CDR1 MDHEN and CDR2 SYDVKM. V was clipped by 5 bases and J by 3 bases; unmatched bases: 4. CDR3 residues: CASSRDRGYEQYV. As DNA, the CDR3 is TGTGCCAGCAGTAGGGACAGAGGCTACGAGCAGTACGTC.

The chain uses TRBV20-1 and TRBJ1-3; 7 nucleotides line up with TRBD1. V was pared by 4 bases and J by 0 bases, with 9 bases of the junction left unmatched. The CDR3 spans 16 residues. In germline, CDR1 is DFQATT, CDR2 SNEGSKA (reference sequence). CDR3 loop: CSAKSGTAISGNTIYF. CDR3 coding DNA: TGCAGTGCTAAATCCGGGACAGCGATCTCTGGAAACACCATATATTTT.

As to this clonotype: Given a much more abundant clone one base away, this may be a read error. The chain is built from TRBV9 and TRBJ1-1; D is ambiguous. This CDR3 contains 13 residues. Germline lookup yields CDR1 SGDLS and CDR2 YYNGEE. The V end was cut by 3 bases, the J end by 3 bases, with 9 bases between. CDR3 amino acids: CASSAERYTEAFF. The CDR3 DNA reads as TGTGCCAGCAGCGCCGAGAGATACACTGAAGCTTTCTTT.

V is TRBV6-6 and J is TRBJ1-5; no firm D call. Germline CDR1 and CDR2: MNHNY and SVGAGI (reference sequence). Deletions cut 6 bases from V and 3 bases from J, with 9 bases between. The CDR3 spans 13 residues. The CDR3: CASSRTSNQPQHF. The DNA of the CDR3 is TGTGCCAGCAGCCGGACCTCCAATCAGCCCCAGCATTTT.

This chain uses TRBV20-1 with TRBJ2-3; 8 bases are shared with TRBD2. J gave up 4 bases and V 4 bases, and 4 bases lay outside the gene matches. Germline V gives CDR1 DFQATT, CDR2 SNEGSKA (reference sequence). This CDR3 contains 13 residues. The CDR3 nucleotides read TGCAGTGCTACCGGGACTAGATCAGATACGCAGTATTTT. Its protein is CSATGTRSDTQYF.

The V call is TRBV7-9, the J call TRBJ1-2; 7 bases are shared with TRBD1. V was pared by 5 bases and J by 4 bases, with 13 bases of the junction left unmatched. Germline assignment: CDR1 SEHNR and CDR2 FQNEAQ (reference sequence). CDR3 length: 16 residues. The CDR3 is CASSGGGQWLRYGYTF. Here the CDR3 DNA reads TGTGCCAGCAGCGGGGGGGGACAGTGGTTGCGCTATGGCTACACCTTC.

The chain combines TRBV27 with TRBJ2-7; the D gene is possibly TRBD2 (5 bases). V lost 2 bases and J lost 5, with 13 bases in between. CDR1 is MNHEY, CDR2 SMNVEV, per germline (reference sequence). The CDR3 consists of 14 residues. CDR3 amino acids: CASSLTTTRDEQYF. In nucleotides, the CDR3 is TGTGCCAGCAGTTTAACAACAACGCGGGACGAGCAGTACTTC.

The chain has TRBV28 and TRBJ2-7, with TRBD1 matching 8 bases. Germline V gene sequence: CDR1 MDHEN, CDR2 SYDVKM. This CDR3 region has 18 residues. CDR3 region: CAGSPQIRTGPYSYEQYV. In DNA form, the CDR3 reads TGTGCCGGCAGTCCCCAAATAAGGACAGGGCCGTACTCCTACGAGCAGTACGTC.

This rearrangement joins TRBV10-3 to TRBJ2-7; D gene ambiguous. The CDR3 is made up of 12 amino acids. V lost 0 bases and J 4 bases, leaving 4 bases between the germline ends. The germline CDR1 and CDR2 sequences are ENHRY and SYGVKD. CDR3 loop: CAISESTYEQYV. The DNA for the CDR3 is TGTGCCATCAGTGAGTCGACGTACGAGCAGTACGTC.

V gene TRBV7-9 combines with J gene TRBJ1-2; no clear D gene. In germline, CDR1 is SEHNR, CDR2 FQNEAQ (reference sequence). V was trimmed by 1 base and J by 6 bases, leaving 9 bases between them. The CDR3 contains 13 residues. This CDR3 is CASSLDPYDGYTF. CDR3 DNA: TGTGCCAGCAGCTTAGACCCGTACGATGGCTACACCTTC.

V is TRBV20-1 and J is TRBJ1-2, with D possibly being TRBD1 (5 bases). The V end was cut by 1 base, the J end by 2 bases, with 20 bases between. Per germline, CDR1 DFQATT and CDR2 SNEGSKA (reference sequence). The CDR3 spans 17 residues. The CDR3 protein is CSARGYLDNPGNYGYTF. CDR3 bases: TGCAGTGCTAGAGGGTACTTGGACAACCCCGGGAACTATGGCTACACCTTC.

As to this clonotype: This sequence may be a read error, since a much larger clone differs from it by one base. The rearrangement joins TRBV6-6 to TRBJ2-2; possibly TRBD1 for D (6 bases). Deletions cut 0 bases from V and 1 base from J, with 9 bases between. Germline loops: CDR1 MNHNY, CDR2 SVGAGI (reference sequence). CDR3 length equals 16 residues. CDR3 in amino acids: CASSYSKGENTGELFF. The CDR3, as DNA: TGTGCCAGCAGTTACTCGAAGGGGGAGAACACCGGGGAGCTGTTTTTT.

This clonotype was recorded many times. The chain recombines TRBV27 with TRBJ2-7; D is uncertain. The V and J ends lost 6 bases and 4 bases respectively, with 10 bases between them. The CDR3 length is 12 residues. The germline gives CDR1 MNHEY, CDR2 SMNVEV (reference sequence). The CDR3 coding sequence is TGTGCCAGCAGCTTAACGGGTTACGAGCAGTACTTC. Its translation: CASSLTGYEQYF.

V gene TRBV2 combines with J gene TRBJ2-2; D not resolved. The ends were cut back, 11 bases at V and 4 bases at J, with 11 bases in the middle. Germline loops: CDR1 SNHLY, CDR2 FYNNEI. This CDR3 is 12 amino acids long. The CDR3 DNA reads TGTGCCGGCTCTCTGAGCACCGGGGAGCTGTTTTTT. This codes for CAGSLSTGELFF.

This clonotype was found a few times. This chain links TRBV2 with TRBJ2-5; 10 bases line up with TRBD1. With V trimmed by 7 bases and J by 0 bases, 5 bases remained unmatched. The germline V gene has CDR1 SNHLY and CDR2 FYNNEI. The CDR3 consists of 15 residues. The CDR3 sequence: CASTGTGVYQETQYF. For the CDR3, the DNA is TGTGCCAGCACGGGGACAGGGGTTTACCAAGAGACCCAGTACTTC.

The V and J genes are TRBV7-6 and TRBJ1-2; no clear D. Germline V gene data show CDR1 as SGHVS and CDR2 as FNYEAQ. V was trimmed by 3 bases and J by 4 bases, leaving 12 bases between them. CDR3 length: 14 residues. The CDR3 loop is CASSFTADSYGYTF. As DNA, the CDR3 is TGTGCCAGCAGCTTCACCGCAGATTCCTATGGCTACACCTTC. Full variable domain (missing parts from reference TRBV7-6 and TRBJ1-2): GAGVSQSPRYKVTKRGQDVALRCDPISGHVSLYWYRQALGQGPEFLTYFNYEAQQDKSGLPNDRFSAERPEGSISTLTIQRTEQRDSAMYRCASSFTADSYGYTFGSGTRLTVV.

This clonotype was found many times. In nucleotides, the CDR3 is TGTGCCAGCAGCTTAGAGAGGGGACGGCGGGGGGCCCCCGACCAAGAGACCCAGTACTTC. Amino acids: CASSLERGRRGAPDQETQYF. The genes are TRBV7-9 and TRBJ2-5; 8 positions agree with TRBD2. The ends lost 1 base at V and 0 bases at J; junction bases unmatched: 16. The germline V gene has CDR1 SEHNR and CDR2 FQNEAQ (reference sequence). This CDR3 is 20 amino acids long.

This clonotype appeared a few times. This chain connects TRBV27 to TRBJ2-7, with 8 bases aligning to TRBD2. From germline, CDR1 is MNHEY and CDR2 SMNVEV (reference sequence). Trimming took 9 bases from V and 3 from J; bases not matched to a gene: 10. CDR3 length: 14 residues. CDR3 sequence: CASSIAGWGYEQYF. The CDR3 DNA is TGTGCCAGTAGTATAGCGGGATGGGGCTACGAGCAGTACTTC.

V usage is TRBV20-1 and J usage is TRBJ1-1, with a weak D call TRBD1 (5 bases). CDR1 and CDR2 (germline): DFQATT, SNEGSKA (reference sequence). V dropped 5 bases and J dropped 4 bases, with 17 bases sitting between them. The CDR3 contains 14 residues. CDR3 in DNA: TGCAGTGCTCGACCCCCCGAGGGGCTCACTGAAGCTTTCTTT. Translation: CSARPPEGLTEAFF.

The sample holds a few counts of this clonotype. The V gene is TRBV9, the J gene TRBJ1-2, with D possibly being TRBD1 (6 bases). CDR1 and CDR2 from the germline V gene are SGDLS and YYNGEE. Between the trimmed V and J ends, which lost 4 bases and 8 bases, there was a span of 21 bases. The CDR3 runs to 15 residues. As DNA, the CDR3 is TGTGCCAGCAGCACCGAATGGGGGGGCGCCCTGGGCTACACCTTC. Translating gives CASSTEWGGALGYTF.

This clonotype was found once. The genes are TRBV10-3 and TRBJ2-5; D gene ambiguous. CDR1 ENHRY and CDR2 SYGVKD come from the germline V gene. The CDR3 consists of 17 residues. V was shortened by 10 bases and J by 4 bases, with 28 bases between the two germline ends. This CDR3 reads CATAQLDGNKAPETQYF. The DNA of the CDR3 is TGTGCCACTGCTCAACTGGACGGTAATAAGGCCCCAGAGACCCAGTACTTC.

The CDR3 nucleotides read TGTGCCAGCAGCCCCCAGGAAGGCTGGGGGGAGCTGTTTTTT. The encoded protein is CASSPQEGWGELFF. The chain combines TRBV5-5 with TRBJ2-2, with D hard to call. The V and J ends lost 4 bases and 8 bases respectively, with 15 bases between them. Germline V gives CDR1 SGHKS, CDR2 YYEKEE (reference sequence). The CDR3 totals 14 residues.

This clonotype was observed a single time. A much bigger clone sits one base away, suggesting this may be a read error. The rearrangement joins TRBV12-3 or TRBV12-4 to TRBJ1-5; 8 nucleotides match TRBD1. The trim removed 3 bases at V and 11 bases at J, leaving 9 bases unmatched. CDR3 length: 14 residues. The CDR3 region is CASSFRQGAWSQHF. DNA of the CDR3: TGTGCCAGCAGTTTTCGTCAGGGGGCTTGGTCCCAGCATTTT.

This clonotype appeared a few times. Germline and junction disagree at one end, which may indicate a read error. This chain uses TRBV19 with TRBJ2-3; 12 bases line up with TRBD1. Germline assignment: CDR1 LNHDA and CDR2 SQIVND (reference sequence). The CDR3 consists of 11 residues. The CDR3 sequence: CASSAGDRGLF. In DNA, the CDR3 is TGTGCCAGTAGTGCCGGGGACAGGGGGCTATTT. The complete variable domain, with remaining parts taken from reference TRBV19 and TRBJ2-3, reads DGGITQSPKYLFRKEGQNVTLSCEQNLNHDAMYWYRQDPGQGLRLIYYSQIVNDFQKGDIAEGYSVSREKKESFPLTVTSAQKNPTAFYLCASSAGDRGLFGPGTRLTVL.

This clonotype was picked up a small number of times. This rearrangement joins TRBV28 to TRBJ2-5; no clear D. The germline CDR1 and CDR2 sequences are MDHEN and SYDVKM. The length of the CDR3 is 13 residues. V was cut by 1 base and J by 5 bases, with 8 bases left in between. CDR3 protein: CASSLLGYETQYF. The CDR3 DNA reads as TGTGCCAGCAGTTTATTGGGGTATGAGACCCAGTACTTC.